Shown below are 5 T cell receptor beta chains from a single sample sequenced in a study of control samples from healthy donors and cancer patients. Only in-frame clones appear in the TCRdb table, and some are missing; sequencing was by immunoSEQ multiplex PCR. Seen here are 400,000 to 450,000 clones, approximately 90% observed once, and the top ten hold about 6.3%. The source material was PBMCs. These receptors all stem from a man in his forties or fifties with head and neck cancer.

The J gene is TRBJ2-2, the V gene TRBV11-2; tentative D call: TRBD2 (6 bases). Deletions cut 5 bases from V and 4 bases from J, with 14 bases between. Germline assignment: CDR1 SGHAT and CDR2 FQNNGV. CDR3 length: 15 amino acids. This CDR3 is CASSRLDSSTGELFF. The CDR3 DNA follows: TGTGCCAGCAGCCGACTAGATTCTAGCACCGGGGAGCTGTTTTTT. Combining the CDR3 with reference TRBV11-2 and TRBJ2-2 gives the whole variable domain EAGVAQSPRYKIIEKRQSVAFWCNPISGHATLYWYQQILGQGPKLLIQFQNNGVVDDSQLPKDRFSAERLKGVDSTLKIQPAKLEDSAVYLCASSRLDSSTGELFFGEGSRLTVL.

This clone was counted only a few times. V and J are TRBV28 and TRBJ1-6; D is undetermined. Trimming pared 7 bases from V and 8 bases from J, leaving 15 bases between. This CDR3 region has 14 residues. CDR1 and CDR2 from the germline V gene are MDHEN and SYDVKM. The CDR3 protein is CASNGVIRDSPLHF. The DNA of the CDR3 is TGTGCCAGCAACGGGGTTATTAGGGATTCACCCCTCCACTTT.

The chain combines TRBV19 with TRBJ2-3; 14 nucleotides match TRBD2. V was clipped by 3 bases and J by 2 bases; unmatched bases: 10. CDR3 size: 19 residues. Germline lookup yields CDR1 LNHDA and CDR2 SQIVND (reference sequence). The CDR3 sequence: CASSIGLAGGYGNTDTQYF. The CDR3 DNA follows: TGTGCCAGTAGTATCGGACTAGCGGGAGGTTACGGAAACACAGATACGCAGTATTTT.

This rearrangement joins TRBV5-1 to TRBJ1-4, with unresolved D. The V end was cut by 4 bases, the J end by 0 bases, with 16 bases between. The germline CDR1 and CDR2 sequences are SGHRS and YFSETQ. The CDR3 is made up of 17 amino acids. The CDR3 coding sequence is TGCGCCAGCAGCCTAGGTCTTACCACCTCAACTAATGAAAAACTGTTTTTT. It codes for CASSLGLTTSTNEKLFF.

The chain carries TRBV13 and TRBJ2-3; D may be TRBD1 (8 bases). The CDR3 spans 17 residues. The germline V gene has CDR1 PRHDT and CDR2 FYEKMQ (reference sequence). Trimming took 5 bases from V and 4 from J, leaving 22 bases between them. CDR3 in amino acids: CASSAPVGQGGADTQYF. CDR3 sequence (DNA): TGTGCCAGCAGCGCCCCGGTCGGACAGGGAGGGGCAGATACGCAGTATTTT.